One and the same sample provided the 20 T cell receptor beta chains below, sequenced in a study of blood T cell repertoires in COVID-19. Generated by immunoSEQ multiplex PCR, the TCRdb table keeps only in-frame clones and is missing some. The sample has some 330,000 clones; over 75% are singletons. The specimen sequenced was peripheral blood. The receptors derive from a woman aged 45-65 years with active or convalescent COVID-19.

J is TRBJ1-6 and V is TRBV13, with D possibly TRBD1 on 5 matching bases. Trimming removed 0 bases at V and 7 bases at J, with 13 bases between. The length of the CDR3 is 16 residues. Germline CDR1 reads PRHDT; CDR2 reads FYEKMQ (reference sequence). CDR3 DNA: TGTGCCAGCAGCTTAGGACAGGCGCTAGTAAATTCACCCCTCCACTTT. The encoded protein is CASSLGQALVNSPLHF.

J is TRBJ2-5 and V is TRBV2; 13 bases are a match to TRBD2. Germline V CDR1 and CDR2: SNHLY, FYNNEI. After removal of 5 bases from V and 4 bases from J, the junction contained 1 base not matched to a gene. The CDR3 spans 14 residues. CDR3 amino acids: CASSWTSGGETQYF. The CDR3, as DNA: TGTGCCAGCAGTTGGACTAGCGGGGGAGAGACCCAGTACTTC.

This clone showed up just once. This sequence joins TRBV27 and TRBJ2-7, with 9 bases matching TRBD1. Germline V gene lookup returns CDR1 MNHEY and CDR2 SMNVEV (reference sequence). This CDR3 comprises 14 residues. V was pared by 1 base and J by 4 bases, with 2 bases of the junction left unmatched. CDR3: CASSLWDRVYEQYF. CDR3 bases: TGTGCCAGCAGTTTATGGGACAGGGTATACGAGCAGTACTTC.

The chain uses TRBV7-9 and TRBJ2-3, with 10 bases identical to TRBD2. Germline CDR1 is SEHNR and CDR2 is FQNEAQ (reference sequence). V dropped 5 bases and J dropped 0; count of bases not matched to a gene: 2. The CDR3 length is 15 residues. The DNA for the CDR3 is TGTGCCAGCAGCCAGGGACTAGCGAGCACAGATACGCAGTATTTT. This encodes CASSQGLASTDTQYF.

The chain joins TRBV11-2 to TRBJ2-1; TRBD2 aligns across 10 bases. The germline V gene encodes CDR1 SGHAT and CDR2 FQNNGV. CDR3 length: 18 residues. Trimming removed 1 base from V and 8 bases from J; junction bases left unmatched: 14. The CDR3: CASSLVWVAGGGVDEQFF. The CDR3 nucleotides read TGTGCCAGCAGCTTAGTATGGGTAGCGGGAGGTGGTGTGGATGAGCAGTTCTTC.

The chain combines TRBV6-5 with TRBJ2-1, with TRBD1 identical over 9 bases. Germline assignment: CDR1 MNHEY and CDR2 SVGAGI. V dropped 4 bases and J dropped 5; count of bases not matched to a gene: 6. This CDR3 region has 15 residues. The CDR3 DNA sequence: TGTGCCAGCAGTTGGCCGGGACAGGGACACAATGAGCAGTTCTTC. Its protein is CASSWPGQGHNEQFF.

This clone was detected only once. In nucleotides, the CDR3 is TGTGCCAGTAGTGCCCGGGACAGGGTTTATGGCTACACCTTC. Translating it yields CASSARDRVYGYTF. The gene calls are TRBV19 and TRBJ1-2, with 9 positions matching TRBD1. Germline V lookup: CDR1 LNHDA, CDR2 SQIVND (reference sequence). This CDR3 contains 14 residues. V lost 5 bases, J lost 5 bases, and 6 bases stayed unmatched.

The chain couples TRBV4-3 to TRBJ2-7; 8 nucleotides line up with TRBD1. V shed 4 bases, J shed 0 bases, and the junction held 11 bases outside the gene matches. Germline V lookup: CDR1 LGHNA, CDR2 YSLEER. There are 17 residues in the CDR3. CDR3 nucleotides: TGCGCCAGCAGCCGCACCGGGACAGGCGGTAGCTCCTACGAGCAGTACTTC. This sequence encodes CASSRTGTGGSSYEQYF.

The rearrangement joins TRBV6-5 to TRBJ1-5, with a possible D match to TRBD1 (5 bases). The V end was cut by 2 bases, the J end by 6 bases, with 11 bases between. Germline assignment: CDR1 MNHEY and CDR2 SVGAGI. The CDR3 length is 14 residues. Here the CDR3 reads CASSYGGGSQPQHF. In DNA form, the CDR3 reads TGTGCCAGCAGTTACGGTGGGGGGAGTCAGCCCCAGCATTTT.

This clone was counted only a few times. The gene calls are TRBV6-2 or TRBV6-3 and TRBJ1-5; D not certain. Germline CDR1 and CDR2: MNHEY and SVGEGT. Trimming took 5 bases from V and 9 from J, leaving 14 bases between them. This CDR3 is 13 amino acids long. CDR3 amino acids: CASSVQSRGPQHF. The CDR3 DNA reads TGTGCCAGCAGTGTTCAAAGCCGGGGGCCCCAGCATTTT.

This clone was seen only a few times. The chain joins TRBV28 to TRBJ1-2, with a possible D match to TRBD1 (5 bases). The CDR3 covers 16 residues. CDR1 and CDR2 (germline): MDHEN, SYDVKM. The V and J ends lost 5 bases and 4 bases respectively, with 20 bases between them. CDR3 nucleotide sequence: TGTGCCAGCAGTCCCGCGGGCGGGGCTCCGTCCTATGGCTACACCTTC. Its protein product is CASSPAGGAPSYGYTF.

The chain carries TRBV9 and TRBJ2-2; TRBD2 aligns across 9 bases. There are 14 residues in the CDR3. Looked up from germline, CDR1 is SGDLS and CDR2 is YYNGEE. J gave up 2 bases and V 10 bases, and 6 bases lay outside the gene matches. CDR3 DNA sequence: TGTGCCTCCGCCCTAGCGGGAAACACCGGGGAGCTGTTTTTT. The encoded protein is CASALAGNTGELFF.

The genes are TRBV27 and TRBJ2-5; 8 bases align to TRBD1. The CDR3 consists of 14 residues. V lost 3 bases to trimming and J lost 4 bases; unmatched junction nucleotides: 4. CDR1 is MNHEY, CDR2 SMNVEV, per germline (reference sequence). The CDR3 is CASSFNRGTETQYF. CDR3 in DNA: TGTGCCAGCAGTTTTAACAGGGGGACAGAGACCCAGTACTTC.

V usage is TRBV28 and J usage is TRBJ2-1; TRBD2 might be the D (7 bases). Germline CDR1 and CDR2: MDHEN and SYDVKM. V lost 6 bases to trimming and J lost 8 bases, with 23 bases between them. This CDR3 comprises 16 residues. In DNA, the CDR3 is TGTGCCAGCAGCCTACGTTCAAGCCGGGGGGCCGATGAGCAGTTCTTC. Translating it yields CASSLRSSRGADEQFF.

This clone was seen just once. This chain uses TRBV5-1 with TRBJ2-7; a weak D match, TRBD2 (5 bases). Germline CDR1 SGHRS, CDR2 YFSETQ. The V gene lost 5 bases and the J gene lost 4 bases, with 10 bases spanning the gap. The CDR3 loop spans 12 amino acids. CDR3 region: CASRASGYEQYF. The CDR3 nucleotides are TGCGCCAGCAGGGCATCGGGATACGAGCAGTACTTC.

Here the CDR3 reads CASTSGGAGETQYF. Written as DNA, the CDR3 is TGTGCCAGCACGTCCGGGGGTGCCGGAGAGACCCAGTACTTC. The chain combines TRBV6-5 with TRBJ2-5; D might be TRBD2 (6 bases). Trimming shortened V by 7 bases and J by 4 bases, and 16 bases separated the two germline ends. The V gene's germline CDR1 is MNHEY and CDR2 SVGAGI. This CDR3 is built from 14 residues.

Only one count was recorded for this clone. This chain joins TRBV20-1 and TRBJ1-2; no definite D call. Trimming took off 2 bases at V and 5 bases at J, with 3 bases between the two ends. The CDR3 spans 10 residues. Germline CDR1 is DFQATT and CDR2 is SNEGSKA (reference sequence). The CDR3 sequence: CSARRYGYTF. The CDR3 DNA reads TGCAGTGCTAGACGTTATGGCTACACCTTC.

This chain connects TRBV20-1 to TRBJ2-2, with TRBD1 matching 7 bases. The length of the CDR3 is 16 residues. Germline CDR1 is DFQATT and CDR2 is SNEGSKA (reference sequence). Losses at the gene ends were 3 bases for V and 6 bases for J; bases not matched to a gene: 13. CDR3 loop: CSASDLATGTPGELFF. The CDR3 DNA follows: TGCAGTGCTAGTGATTTAGCGACAGGGACCCCCGGGGAGCTGTTTTTT.

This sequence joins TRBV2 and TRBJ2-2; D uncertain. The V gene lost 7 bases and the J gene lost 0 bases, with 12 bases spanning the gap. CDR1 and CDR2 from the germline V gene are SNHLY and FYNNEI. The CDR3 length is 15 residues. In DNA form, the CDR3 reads TGTGCCAGCACTAAAAGCATTACGAACACCGGGGAGCTGTTTTTT. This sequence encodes CASTKSITNTGELFF.

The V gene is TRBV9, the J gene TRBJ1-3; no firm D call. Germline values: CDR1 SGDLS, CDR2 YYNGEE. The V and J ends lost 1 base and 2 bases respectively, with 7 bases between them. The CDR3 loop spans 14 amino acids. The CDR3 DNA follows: TGTGCCAGCAGCGTATCAGGCGCTGGAAACACCATATATTTT. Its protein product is CASSVSGAGNTIYF.